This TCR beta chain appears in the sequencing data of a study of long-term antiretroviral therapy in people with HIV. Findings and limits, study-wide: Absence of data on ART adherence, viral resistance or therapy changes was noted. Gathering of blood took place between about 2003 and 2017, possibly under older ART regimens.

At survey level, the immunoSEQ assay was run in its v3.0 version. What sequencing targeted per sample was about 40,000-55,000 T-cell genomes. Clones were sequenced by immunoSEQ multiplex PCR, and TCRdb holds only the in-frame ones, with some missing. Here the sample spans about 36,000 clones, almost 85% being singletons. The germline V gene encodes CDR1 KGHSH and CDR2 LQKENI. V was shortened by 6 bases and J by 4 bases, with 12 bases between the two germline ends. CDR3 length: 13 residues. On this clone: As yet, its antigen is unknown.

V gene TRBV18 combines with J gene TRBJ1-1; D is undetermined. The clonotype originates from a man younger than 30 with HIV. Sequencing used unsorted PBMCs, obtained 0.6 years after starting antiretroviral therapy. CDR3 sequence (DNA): TGTGCCAGCTCTCCGTCTCTGGCCACTGAAGCTTTCTTT. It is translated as CASSPSLATEAFF.